These 23 T cell receptor beta chains came from one sample sequenced in a study of technical replicates of blood from several donors. Assay used: immunoSEQ multiplex PCR; TCRdb lists only in-frame clones, some missing. Of approximately 76,000 clones listed, about 86% are singletons. Sequencing was performed on PBMCs. The receptor source for this set is a human donor in good health. Some clones in this sample may be carry-over from other donors' samples.

The chain couples TRBV18 to TRBJ2-2; no definite D call. Trimming removed 3 bases at V and 6 bases at J, with 14 bases between. The germline V gene encodes CDR1 KGHSH and CDR2 LQKENI. The CDR3 is 15 residues long. CDR3 protein: CASSPPAAHPGELFF. CDR3 DNA sequence: TGTGCCAGCTCACCCCCGGCGGCGCATCCCGGGGAGCTGTTTTTT.

CDR3 protein: CASSRTDSNQPQHF. Here the CDR3 DNA reads TGTGCCAGCAGCCGGACAGACAGCAATCAGCCCCAGCATTTT. V usage is TRBV7-6 and J usage is TRBJ1-5, with a tentative D call TRBD1 (6 bases). V gave up 5 bases and J gave up 1 base, with 9 bases separating them. Per the germline V gene, CDR1 is SGHVS and CDR2 is FNYEAQ. This CDR3 comprises 14 residues.

This clone was seen many times. This chain connects TRBV28 to TRBJ1-5; no definite D call. Trimming took 7 bases from V and 2 from J, leaving 15 bases between them. This CDR3 spans 15 amino acids. CDR1 is MDHEN, CDR2 SYDVKM, per germline. The CDR3 spells CASTVAPWGNQPQHF. CDR3 nucleotides: TGTGCCAGCACCGTAGCGCCCTGGGGCAATCAGCCCCAGCATTTT. Using reference TRBV28 and TRBJ1-5 for the parts outside the CDR3, the full variable domain is DVKVTQSSRYLVKRTGEKVFLECVQDMDHENMFWYRQDPGLGLRLIYFSYDVKMKEKGDIPEGYSVSREKKERFSLILESASTNQTSMYLCASTVAPWGNQPQHFGDGTRLSIL.

The V gene is TRBV30, the J gene TRBJ1-5, with 7 bases fitting TRBD1. Looked up from germline, CDR1 is GTSNPN and CDR2 is SVGIG (reference sequence). Germline trimming cut 0 bases from V and 6 bases from J; bases unmatched to any gene: 5. This CDR3 comprises 14 residues. The CDR3 loop reads CAWSVGQGVQPQHF. The CDR3 nucleotides are TGTGCCTGGAGTGTAGGCCAGGGGGTTCAGCCCCAGCATTTT.

The V and J genes are TRBV7-8 and TRBJ2-7; D gene ambiguous. The germline V and J ends were trimmed by 2 bases and 6 bases, with 14 bases remaining between them. The CDR3 has 14 residues. Germline values: CDR1 SGHVS, CDR2 FQNEAQ. The CDR3 DNA follows: TGTGCCAGCAGCTTACTGTCCCCGGAGTCCGAGCAGTACTTC. It codes for CASSLLSPESEQYF. Combining the CDR3 with reference TRBV7-8 and TRBJ2-7 gives the whole variable domain GAGVSQSPRYKVAKRGQDVALRCDPISGHVSLFWYQQALGQGPEFLTYFQNEAQLDKSGLPSDRFFAERPEGSVSTLKIQRTQQEDSAVYLCASSLLSPESEQYFGPGTRLTVT.

This clone has just one count. V is TRBV2 and J is TRBJ2-2, with D unclear. Germline assignment: CDR1 SNHLY and CDR2 FYNNEI. Trimming shortened V by 6 bases and J by 6 bases, and 20 bases separated the two germline ends. CDR3 size: 16 residues. The CDR3 DNA reads TGTGCCAGCAGGGCCCGCGGCTCAGTGCGAGCCGGGGAGCTGTTTTTT. Amino acids: CASRARGSVRAGELFF.

The chain links TRBV4-1 to TRBJ2-3; 10 bases are a match to TRBD1. CDR3 length: 14 amino acids. CDR1 is MGHRA, CDR2 YSYEKL, per germline. With V trimmed by 4 bases and J by 4 bases, 2 bases remained unmatched. For the CDR3, the DNA is TGCGCCAGCAGCCCCGGACAGGGGGCAGATACGCAGTATTTT. Its protein is CASSPGQGADTQYF.

This chain links TRBV7-9 with TRBJ1-1; TRBD1 matches at 8 bases. Germline CDR1 and CDR2: SEHNR and FQNEAQ (reference sequence). The J segment lost 1 base and the V segment lost 5 bases, leaving 3 bases of the junction unmatched. This CDR3 has 14 amino acids. This chain's CDR3 is CASSRTGPNTEAFF. CDR3 sequence (DNA): TGTGCCAGCAGCAGGACAGGGCCGAACACTGAAGCTTTCTTT.

This clone was counted once. The V call is TRBV2, the J call TRBJ2-3; TRBD2 matches 8 bases. V was pared by 3 bases and J by 1 base, with 0 bases of the junction left unmatched. The CDR3 consists of 14 residues. Germline assignment: CDR1 SNHLY and CDR2 FYNNEI. Written as DNA, the CDR3 is TGTGCCAGCAGTGACGGGGGGGGCACAGATACGCAGTATTTT. This translates into CASSDGGGTDTQYF.

V gene TRBV6-5 combines with J gene TRBJ2-3; D perhaps matches TRBD2 (5 bases). The CDR3 runs 12 residues. V lost 7 bases, J lost 8 bases, and 13 bases lay in between. Germline assignment: CDR1 MNHEY and CDR2 SVGAGI. The chain's CDR3 is CASIGSGVTQYF. For the CDR3, the DNA is TGTGCCAGCATAGGCAGCGGCGTTACGCAGTATTTT.

The rearrangement uses TRBV25-1 and TRBJ2-7; 12 nucleotides line up with TRBD1. Germline loops: CDR1 MGHDK, CDR2 SYGVNS. This CDR3 contains 14 residues. Trimming removed 6 bases from V and 6 bases from J; junction bases left unmatched: 6. CDR3 in DNA: TGTGCCAGCAGAGAGGGGACAGGGGGCGCCGAGCAGTACTTC. It codes for CASREGTGGAEQYF.

The genes are TRBV4-3 and TRBJ2-7, with D unclear. Germline lookup yields CDR1 LGHNA and CDR2 YSLEER. Trimming took off 0 bases at V and 3 bases at J, with 6 bases between the two ends. The CDR3 consists of 13 residues. CDR3 nucleotide sequence: TGCGCCAGCAGCCAAGAGACGGGCTACGAGCAGTACTTC. It codes for CASSQETGYEQYF.

The rearrangement links TRBV30 to TRBJ2-7; 7 nucleotides agree with TRBD2. The V gene end was trimmed by 8 bases and the J gene end by 7 bases; junction bases not matched to a gene: 11. CDR3 length equals 12 residues. Germline values: CDR1 GTSNPN, CDR2 SVGIG (reference sequence). CDR3 in amino acids: CAPWSSGEEQYF. For the CDR3, the DNA is TGTGCCCCCTGGTCTAGCGGAGAAGAGCAGTACTTC.

The V and J genes are TRBV5-4 and TRBJ2-1, with 13 nucleotides matching TRBD2. The germline V gene has CDR1 SGHNT and CDR2 YYREEE (reference sequence). Trimming cost V 4 bases and J 4 bases; bases outside gene matches: 2. The CDR3 is 15 residues long. CDR3 bases: TGTGCCAGCAGCCGGACTAGCGGGGGTTACAATGAGCAGTTCTTC. Protein sequence: CASSRTSGGYNEQFF.

The gene calls are TRBV19 and TRBJ1-2; 9 positions agree with TRBD1. CDR1 and CDR2 (germline): LNHDA, SQIVND (reference sequence). Trimming took 6 bases from V and 8 from J; bases not matched to a gene: 13. The CDR3 covers 15 residues. The CDR3 DNA reads TGTGCCAGTAGCCCTCCTAACAGGGGGCCCTTGGGCTACACCTTC. It translates to CASSPPNRGPLGYTF.

This chain links TRBV7-2 with TRBJ1-3; 9 bases are shared with TRBD1. The CDR3 runs to 14 residues. Per germline, CDR1 SGHTA and CDR2 FQGNSA. The trim removed 6 bases at V and 11 bases at J, leaving 11 bases unmatched. The chain's CDR3 is CASSLDRGVRAIYF. CDR3 DNA sequence: TGTGCCAGCAGTCTGGACAGGGGAGTTCGCGCCATATATTTT. Full variable domain (remainder filled in from reference TRBV7-2 and TRBJ1-3): GAGVSQSPSNKVTEKGKDVELRCDPISGHTALYWYRQSLGQGLEFLIYFQGNSAPDKSGLPSDRFSAERTGGSVSTLTIQRTQQEDSAVYLCASSLDRGVRAIYFGEGSWLTVV.

The chain joins TRBV18 to TRBJ2-6; D may be TRBD2 (5 bases). CDR1 and CDR2 (germline): KGHSH, LQKENI. Trimming pared 5 bases from V and 0 bases from J, leaving 14 bases between. The CDR3 runs 17 residues. CDR3 sequence reads: CASSSSVGSSGANVLTF. The CDR3 DNA sequence: TGTGCCAGCTCATCGTCGGTAGGGAGCTCTGGGGCCAACGTCCTGACTTTC.

This clone was seen a handful of times. This chain uses TRBV23-1 with TRBJ1-1; no reliable D call. TRBV23-1 qualifies as an ORF whose function is uncertain. Trimming stripped 0 bases from V and 9 bases from J, with 8 bases between. CDR3 length: 12 residues. Written as DNA, the CDR3 is TGCGCCAGCAGTCAATCCGGCAGGCAAGCTTTCTTT. Translation gives CASSQSGRQAFF.

The V and J genes are TRBV4-3 and TRBJ2-7; TRBD2 is a possible D gene (5 bases). The V gene lost 1 base and the J gene lost 6 bases, with 10 bases spanning the gap. This CDR3 has 13 amino acids. Germline V lookup: CDR1 LGHNA, CDR2 YSLEER. The chain's CDR3 is CASSQAEGGEQYF. The CDR3 DNA follows: TGCGCCAGCAGCCAAGCCGAGGGCGGCGAGCAGTACTTC.

The gene calls are TRBV2 and TRBJ2-1; D is undetermined. Per germline, CDR1 SNHLY and CDR2 FYNNEI. Trimming took off 2 bases at V and 9 bases at J, with 5 bases between the two ends. The CDR3 has 11 residues. The CDR3 reads CASSENGEQFF. The CDR3, as DNA: TGTGCCAGCAGTGAAAACGGTGAGCAGTTCTTC.

The chain has TRBV5-1 and TRBJ2-2; TRBD1 might be the D (5 bases). Germline V CDR1 and CDR2: SGHRS, YFSETQ. This CDR3 contains 13 residues. Trimming left V 2 bases short and J 5 bases short, with 7 bases between. This CDR3 is CASSFQGTGELFF. CDR3 DNA: TGCGCCAGCAGCTTCCAGGGTACCGGGGAGCTGTTTTTT.

The chain couples TRBV4-3 to TRBJ2-3, with a possible D match to TRBD2 (6 bases). Trimming cost V 3 bases and J 5 bases, with 15 bases left between them. Germline V gene data show CDR1 as LGHNA and CDR2 as YSLEER. CDR3 length equals 15 residues. CDR3 nucleotide sequence: TGCGCCAGCAGCCAGGGGGGTCTAGGTGGAGATACGCAGTATTTT. Protein product: CASSQGGLGGDTQYF.

The chain couples TRBV6-5 to TRBJ2-7, with 7 bases identical to TRBD1. Germline CDR1 reads MNHEY; CDR2 reads SVGAGI. V gave up 7 bases and J gave up 1 base; unmatched junction bases: 10. CDR3 length: 15 amino acids. The CDR3 DNA reads TGTGCCAGCACAACAACACAGGGGACATCCTACGAGCAGTACTTC. Residues: CASTTTQGTSYEQYF.